A single sample gave rise to the 2 T cell receptor beta chains below, sequenced in a study of control samples from healthy donors and cancer patients. Method: immunoSEQ multiplex PCR; TCRdb's copy keeps in-frame clones and lacks some. Of 150,000 to 200,000 clones listed, 90% to 95% are singletons. Sequencing was carried out using blood. These TCRs come from a young woman in good health.

V usage is TRBV28 and J usage is TRBJ1-4; unclear D gene. The length of the CDR3 is 13 residues. V lost 2 bases, J lost 7 bases, and 8 bases lay in between. Per germline, CDR1 MDHEN and CDR2 SYDVKM. CDR3 in DNA: TGTGCCAGCAGTTTAAACAGTTTTGAAAAACTGTTTTTT. Translation: CASSLNSFEKLFF.

The chain is built from TRBV5-1 and TRBJ2-2; TRBD1 matches 9 bases. V dropped 2 bases and J dropped 3; count of bases not matched to a gene: 5. This CDR3 is 16 amino acids long. The V gene's germline CDR1 is SGHRS and CDR2 YFSETQ. CDR3 coding DNA: TGCGCCAGCAGCTTCTCCCGGACAGGGGACACCGGGGAGCTGTTTTTT. The encoded protein is CASSFSRTGDTGELFF.